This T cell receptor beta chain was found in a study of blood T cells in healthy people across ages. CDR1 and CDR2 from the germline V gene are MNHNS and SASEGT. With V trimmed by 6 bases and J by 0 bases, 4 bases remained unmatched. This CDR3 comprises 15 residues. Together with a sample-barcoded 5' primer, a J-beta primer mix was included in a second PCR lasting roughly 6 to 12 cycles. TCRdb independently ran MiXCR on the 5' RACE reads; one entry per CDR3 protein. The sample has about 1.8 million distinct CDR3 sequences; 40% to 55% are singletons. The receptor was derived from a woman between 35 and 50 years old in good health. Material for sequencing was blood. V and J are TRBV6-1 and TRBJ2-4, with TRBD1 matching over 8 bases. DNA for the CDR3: TGTGCCAGCAGAACAGGGGGGCTAGCCAAAAACATTCAGTACTTC. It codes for CASRTGGLAKNIQYF.